The 2 T cell receptor delta chains reported below all come from one sample, sequenced in a study of gammadelta T cells in human blood. TCRdb reprocessed the RT-PCR reads through CATT. The sample records several hundred delta-chain clones, 45% to 70% being singletons. Sequenced sample: non-Vgamma9Vdelta2 gamma-delta T cells from fetal blood. The receptors come from a human fetus.

Only one count was recorded for this clone. TCRdb's protein, taken from a much larger clone, differs from this DNA's translation at residue 12, likely owing to a read error; the protein displayed comes from the DNA. The V gene is TRDV1, the J gene TRDJ1, with D perhaps matching TRDD3 (5 bases). Germline V gene data show CDR1 as TSWWSYY and CDR2 as QGS. The CDR3 runs to 15 residues. In DNA form, the CDR3 reads TGTGCTCTTGGGGAACGGGGAGGGTACACCGATGAACTCATCTTT. It codes for CALGERGGYTDELIF.

This clone is large in the sample. The gene calls are TRAV29/DV5 and TRDJ1; 10 bases are a match to TRDD3. V was pared by 1 base and J by 1 base, with 13 bases of the junction left unmatched. The germline V gene has CDR1 NSMFDY and CDR2 ISSIKDK. The CDR3 spans 18 residues. The CDR3: CAASSILGDWGITDKLIF. The CDR3 bases are TGTGCAGCAAGCAGTATACTGGGGGACTGGGGGATCACCGATAAACTCATCTTT.